What follows is one TCR beta chain and its context. Its antigen is undetermined. The CDR3 contains 15 residues. V was cut by 2 bases and J by 12 bases, with 22 bases left in between. Per the germline V gene, CDR1 is MNHNS and CDR2 is SASEGT. The data belong to a study of cytomegalovirus exposure and HLA in healthy donors. Study-wide points: Presence/absence analyses took donor sequencing depth as roughly uniform. Specificity of three CMV-associated chains for CMV antigens was verified in vitro.

Primers: 60 Vbeta forward and 13 Jbeta reverse. TCRdb's copy holds only in-frame clones and misses some; the assay was immunoSEQ multiplex PCR. The sample carries about 130,000 clones, 80% recorded once. Each donor was healthy, and each was a bone marrow donor. Sequenced: PBMCs. The rearrangement joins TRBV6-1 to TRBJ2-5; D is perhaps TRBD2 (7 bases). This sequence originates from a woman aged 40 to 50 in good health and CMV-seronegative. This CDR3 reads CASSERFMGGGREYF. CDR3 nucleotide sequence: TGTGCCAGCAGTGAAAGGTTTATGGGGGGGGGCCGTGAGTACTTC.